The rows below give T cell receptor beta chains drawn from one sample of a study of T cell responses to AZD1222 COVID-19 vaccine. Produced via immunoSEQ multiplex PCR; TCRdb's table is partial and in-frame only. Altogether some 180,000 clones are present, 80% to 95% being singletons, with the ten largest covering roughly 1.5%. The material sequenced was peripheral blood, taken on day 0 of AZD1222 vaccination. These receptors originate from an adult in good health. Each CDR3 is given with its conserved first and last residue. The D gene is left open where the match is weak. Clone size is shown for a subset of rows, as once, few, many or a class of expanded clone.

clone size,J gene,V gene,D gene,CDR3 DNA,CDR3 protein
once,TRBJ1-5,TRBV2,NA,TGTGCCAGCAGCGGGGCACGTACTCGGCATCAGCCCCAGCATTTT,CASSGARTRHQPQHF
once,TRBJ2-1,TRBV18,TRBD2,TGTGCCAGCTCACCGTCGACTAGCGGCTCCTACAATGAGCAGTTCTTC,CASSPSTSGSYNEQFF
once,TRBJ1-3,TRBV6-5,NA,TGTGCCAGCACCCTTCAGGGGTTGGGAAACACCATATATTTT,CASTLQGLGNTIYF
once,TRBJ2-3,TRBV19,TRBD2,TGTGCCAGTCGGAGGACTAGCGGGTATCGGAGGGATACGCAGTATTTT,CASRRTSGYRRDTQYF
few,TRBJ2-7,TRBV19,NA,TGTGCCAGTAGTGTATCGGATGGGAACGAGCAGTACTTC,CASSVSDGNEQYF
NA,TRBJ2-5,TRBV27,NA,TGTGCCAGCAGTTTCACTTCCCAAGAGACCCAGTACTTC,CASSFTSQETQYF
NA,TRBJ1-1,TRBV12-3/TRBV12-4,NA,TGTGCCAGCAGACATCTCGGACGAGCTTTCTTT,CASRHLGRAFF
NA,TRBJ1-3,TRBV3-1/TRBV3-2,NA,TGTGCCAGCAGCACTCGACAGATCTCCTCTGGAAACACCATATATTTT,CASSTRQISSGNTIYF
NA,TRBJ1-1,TRBV4-2,TRBD1,TGTGCCAGCAGCGAGACAGGGACTGAAGCTTTCTTT,CASSETGTEAFF
NA,TRBJ2-3,TRBV6-5,NA,TGTGCCAGCAGTTACGTTAGCACAGATACGCAGTATTTT,CASSYVSTDTQYF
NA,TRBJ2-3,TRBV5-1,TRBD1,TGCGCCAGCACCCGGGACAGGGGGCTAAGAGCCACAGATACGCAGTATTTT,CASTRDRGLRATDTQYF
NA,TRBJ2-4,TRBV6-5,TRBD1,TGTGCCAGCAGTCCAGACAGGGGAATGAACATTCAGTACTTC,CASSPDRGMNIQYF
once,TRBJ2-7,TRBV27,TRBD1,TGTGCCAGCAGCCGCCCCCGGGACAGGTCCTACGAGCAGTACTTC,CASSRPRDRSYEQYF
NA,TRBJ1-3,TRBV18,NA,TGTGCCAGCTTCCAAGGGTTTACTGGAAACACCATATATTTT,CASFQGFTGNTIYF
NA,TRBJ2-1,TRBV3-1/TRBV3-2,NA,TGTGCCAGCAGCTCGCGTAACGAGGGGGTATCCTACAATGAGCAGTTCTTC,CASSSRNEGVSYNEQFF
few,TRBJ1-3,TRBV11-2,NA,TGTGCCAGCAGCTTAGGGGGCTCTGGAAACACCATATATTTT,CASSLGGSGNTIYF
NA,TRBJ1-1,TRBV11-3,NA,TGTGCCAGCAGCTTCCTTTCGGACACTGAAGCTTTCTTT,CASSFLSDTEAFF
NA,TRBJ2-3,TRBV19,NA,TGTGCCAGTAGTCTCGGGGATACGCAGTATTTT,CASSLGDTQYF
NA,TRBJ1-2,TRBV6-5,NA,TGTGCCAGCAGCCCAGTTTCACTTAACTATGGCTACACCTTC,CASSPVSLNYGYTF
NA,TRBJ1-1,TRBV2,NA,TGTGCCAGCGCACAGGTATCGAACACTGAAGCTTTCTTT,CASAQVSNTEAFF
NA,TRBJ2-3,TRBV11-2,NA,TGTGCCAGCAGCTTGGGACTTCATACGCAGTATTTT,CASSLGLHTQYF
NA,TRBJ2-7,TRBV7-9,NA,TGTGCCAGCAGCTCCCCGCTAACAGGGTACGCTTACGAGCAGTACTTC,CASSSPLTGYAYEQYF
NA,TRBJ2-1,TRBV6-5,NA,TGTGCCAGCAGTCCCGACAGGTCATACTACAATGAGCAGTTCTTC,CASSPDRSYYNEQFF
NA,TRBJ1-6,TRBV18,NA,TGTGCCAGCTCACCACAGGCATATAATTCACCCCTCCACTTT,CASSPQAYNSPLHF
NA,TRBJ2-1,TRBV5-4,NA,TGTGCCAGCAGCTTGGTGGGAATTGGTGAGCAGTTCTTC,CASSLVGIGEQFF
NA,TRBJ1-1,TRBV23-1,TRBD1,TGCGCCAGCAGTCAAGGGGACAGGGGGCGAACTGAAGCTTTCTTT,CASSQGDRGRTEAFF
NA,TRBJ1-1,TRBV29-1,NA,TGCAGCGTTGGTCGAAAATTGAACACTGAAGCTTTCTTT,CSVGRKLNTEAFF
NA,TRBJ2-3,TRBV29-1,NA,TGCAGCGTTGGCAGGACTAGCACAGATACGCAGTATTTT,CSVGRTSTDTQYF
NA,TRBJ1-1,TRBV29-1,NA,TGCAGCGTTTCCCCTGCTCCGAACACTGAAGCTTTCTTT,CSVSPAPNTEAFF
NA,TRBJ2-1,TRBV5-4,NA,TGTGCCAGCAGCTCCGGGACCCGGATAGGGGAGCAGTTCTTC,CASSSGTRIGEQFF
NA,TRBJ2-2,TRBV11-2,NA,TGTGCCAGCAGCTTAATAGGAGCGAACACCGGGGAGCTGTTTTTT,CASSLIGANTGELFF
NA,TRBJ1-6,TRBV4-1,NA,TGCGCCAGCAGCCATCCGATCGGAGGTTCACCCCTCCACTTT,CASSHPIGGSPLHF
NA,TRBJ1-6,TRBV3-1/TRBV3-2,NA,TGTGCCAGCAGCCAACACCGGGATTATAATTCACCCCTCCACTTT,CASSQHRDYNSPLHF
once,TRBJ2-1,TRBV7-2,TRBD2,TGTGCCAGCAGCCCGCAGGCAGCGGGGGGATACAATGAGCAGTTCTTC,CASSPQAAGGYNEQFF
NA,TRBJ2-5,TRBV5-4,NA,TGTGCCAGCAGCTTGGCGTGGGAAAAAGAGACCCAGTACTTC,CASSLAWEKETQYF
once,TRBJ1-4,TRBV21-1,NA,TGTGCCAGCAGCAAAGAGGGGACAGGGGGTGAAAAACTGTTTTTT,CASSKEGTGGEKLFF
NA,TRBJ2-7,TRBV10-2,NA,TGCGCCAGCAGTGGGGGAATGACAGCCTACGAGCAGTACTTC,CASSGGMTAYEQYF
NA,TRBJ1-5,TRBV5-1,NA,TGCGCCAGCAGCTTGGGGGGGAGCAATCAGCCCCAGCATTTT,CASSLGGSNQPQHF
NA,TRBJ2-5,TRBV2,TRBD2,TGTGCCAGCAGAGTAGTAAGAGCGGGAGTGGGGTACTTC,CASRVVRAGVGYF
NA,TRBJ1-5,TRBV12-3/TRBV12-4,NA,TGTGCCAGCAGTGGACAGATGAATCAGCCCCAGCATTTT,CASSGQMNQPQHF
NA,TRBJ1-1,TRBV5-1,NA,TGCGCCAGCAGCTTGGACGGGATGAACACTGAAGCTTTCTTT,CASSLDGMNTEAFF
NA,TRBJ2-1,TRBV30,TRBD1,TGTGCCTGGACCCGTAGGGGACAGTCCTACAATGAGCAGTTCTTC,CAWTRRGQSYNEQFF